Presented here are 26 T cell receptor beta chains from one specimen sequenced in a study of control samples from healthy donors and cancer patients. The assay was immunoSEQ multiplex PCR, and TCRdb's table has in-frame clones only and misses some. Counted here are about 130,000 clones, 80% to 95% occurring once; the ten biggest clones make up about 2.6%. Sequencing was performed on blood. These receptors were taken from a young man in good health.

The chain recombines TRBV3-1 (or the pseudogene TRBV3-2) with TRBJ2-5; D unclear. Germline V gene lookup returns CDR1 LGHDT and CDR2 YNNKEL (reference sequence). V was trimmed by 6 bases and J by 0 bases, leaving 20 bases between them. The CDR3 runs to 17 residues. The CDR3 region has the DNA TGTGCCAGCAGTCCTGCCCCAATGTGGGCAGACCAAGAGACCCAGTACTTC. It is translated as CASSPAPMWADQETQYF.

J is TRBJ2-1 and V is TRBV4-3, with TRBD1 identical over 8 bases. Germline V gene data show CDR1 as LGHNA and CDR2 as YSLEER. CDR3 length: 16 amino acids. The J segment lost 7 bases and the V segment lost 1 base, leaving 9 bases of the junction unmatched. The CDR3 reads CASSQGRTGIGNEQFF. The CDR3 nucleotides read TGCGCCAGCAGCCAAGGTCGGACAGGGATCGGGAATGAGCAGTTCTTC.

In its sample, this clone was seen a few times. V usage is TRBV6-9 and J usage is TRBJ1-1; weak D call: TRBD1 (5 bases). V lost 6 bases to trimming and J lost 13 bases, with 15 bases between them. Germline V lookup: CDR1 MNHGY, CDR2 SVAAGI. The CDR3 length is 11 residues. The CDR3 nucleotides are TGTGCCAGCAGGAAGACAGCGGGTCGTTTCTTT. The encoded protein is CASRKTAGRFF.

The chain combines TRBV9 with TRBJ2-5, with D perhaps TRBD1 or TRBD2 (5 bases each). The CDR3 spans 14 residues. Trimming took 0 bases from V and 5 from J, leaving 11 bases between them. Germline V gives CDR1 SGDLS, CDR2 YYNGEE. The CDR3, as DNA: TGTGCCAGCAGCGTAGCTCGGTGGGACGAGACCCAGTACTTC. Its protein product is CASSVARWDETQYF. Based on the CDR3 plus reference TRBV9 and TRBJ2-5, the full variable domain is DSGVTQTPKHLITATGQRVTLRCSPRSGDLSVYWYQQSLDQGLQFLIQYYNGEERAKGNILERFSAQQFPDLHSELNLSSLELGDSALYFCASSVARWDETQYFGPGTRLLVL.

J is TRBJ2-4 and V is TRBV7-9, with D possibly called TRBD1 or TRBD2 (5 bases each). Trimming stripped 8 bases from V and 9 bases from J, with 20 bases between. This CDR3 region has 14 residues. The germline gives CDR1 SEHNR, CDR2 FQNEAQ (reference sequence). The DNA for the CDR3 is TGTGCCAGCTCCTTATCCGGGGCCCAGGCCATTCAGTACTTC. Its translation: CASSLSGAQAIQYF.

This chain links TRBV29-1 with TRBJ2-7; D possibly corresponds to TRBD2 (5 bases). The CDR3 loop spans 13 amino acids. Trimming stripped 0 bases from V and 7 bases from J, with 13 bases between. Germline V lookup: CDR1 SQVTM, CDR2 ANQGSEA. CDR3: CSVEEGGVGEQYF. The CDR3 nucleotides read TGCAGCGTTGAAGAAGGAGGAGTCGGGGAGCAGTACTTC.

This clone was detected only a few times. The V gene is TRBV7-9, the J gene TRBJ2-3, with a weak D call TRBD2 (6 bases). This CDR3 is built from 16 residues. Trimming shortened V by 1 base and J by 5 bases, and 16 bases separated the two germline ends. CDR1 is SEHNR, CDR2 FQNEAQ, per germline (reference sequence). DNA for the CDR3: TGTGCCAGCAGCTTAGGGATAGCGGATGGCCTAGATACGCAGTATTTT. Its translation: CASSLGIADGLDTQYF.

The chain recombines TRBV7-6 with TRBJ2-1; 8 nucleotides agree with TRBD2. Trimming cost V 1 base and J 5 bases; bases outside gene matches: 10. This CDR3 has 17 amino acids. Germline V gene sequence: CDR1 SGHVS, CDR2 FNYEAQ. The CDR3 loop is CASSLEIGGGRNNEQFF. CDR3 DNA: TGTGCCAGCAGCTTAGAAATCGGCGGGGGGAGAAACAATGAGCAGTTCTTC.

The rearrangement uses TRBV7-2 and TRBJ2-1; D unresolved. The CDR3 runs 14 residues. V lost 7 bases to trimming and J lost 1 base, with 11 bases between them. The germline CDR1 and CDR2 sequences are SGHTA and FQGNSA. The DNA of the CDR3 is TGTGCCAGCACCCCGGGTCGGTCCTACAATGAGCAGTTCTTC. This codes for CASTPGRSYNEQFF. The entire variable domain, with the rest obtained from reference TRBV7-2 and TRBJ2-1, is as follows: GAGVSQSPSNKVTEKGKDVELRCDPISGHTALYWYRQSLGQGLEFLIYFQGNSAPDKSGLPSDRFSAERTGGSVSTLTIQRTQQEDSAVYLCASTPGRSYNEQFFGPGTRLTVL.

The chain carries TRBV7-8 and TRBJ1-4; perhaps TRBD1 as D (5 bases). The CDR3 is 15 residues long. The V end was cut by 1 base, the J end by 6 bases, with 12 bases between. Germline CDR1 SGHVS, CDR2 FQNEAQ. The chain's CDR3 is CASSLGSVTDEKLFF. DNA for the CDR3: TGTGCCAGCAGCTTAGGCAGTGTGACAGATGAAAAACTGTTTTTT.

This clone showed up just a few times. The genes are TRBV9 and TRBJ1-2; 10 bases are shared with TRBD1. J lost 3 bases, V lost 3 bases, and 8 bases had no gene match. The CDR3 is made up of 16 amino acids. The germline V gene has CDR1 SGDLS and CDR2 YYNGEE. CDR3 nucleotides: TGTGCCAGCAGCGCCCCCGGGACAGGGGACCACTATGGCTACACCTTC. It specifies CASSAPGTGDHYGYTF.

The rearrangement links TRBV19 to TRBJ2-1, with a possible D match to TRBD1 (5 bases). Trimming pared 4 bases from V and 0 bases from J, leaving 16 bases between. The CDR3 loop spans 17 amino acids. Germline V gene data show CDR1 as LNHDA and CDR2 as SQIVND (reference sequence). CDR3 in amino acids: CASSTDSTISSYNEQFF. The CDR3 DNA follows: TGTGCCAGTAGTACCGACAGTACCATTAGCTCCTACAATGAGCAGTTCTTC. The entire variable domain, with the rest obtained from reference TRBV19 and TRBJ2-1, is as follows: DGGITQSPKYLFRKEGQNVTLSCEQNLNHDAMYWYRQDPGQGLRLIYYSQIVNDFQKGDIAEGYSVSREKKESFPLTVTSAQKNPTAFYLCASSTDSTISSYNEQFFGPGTRLTVL.

The chain employs TRBV12-3 or TRBV12-4 and TRBJ1-1; D ambiguous. The CDR3 has 13 residues. The V gene lost 6 bases and the J gene lost 3 bases, with 11 bases spanning the gap. The CDR3 nucleotides read TGTGCCAGCAGCACCACCTCGGACACTGAAGCTTTCTTT. This translates into CASSTTSDTEAFF.

This rearrangement joins TRBV19 to TRBJ1-4; no firm D call. The V gene's germline CDR1 is LNHDA and CDR2 SQIVND (reference sequence). The CDR3 runs to 15 residues. Trimming cost V 3 bases and J 6 bases, with 14 bases left between them. The CDR3: CASSISGFDDEKLFF. As DNA, the CDR3 is TGTGCCAGTAGTATCTCCGGGTTTGACGATGAAAAACTGTTTTTT.

This clone showed up just a few times. This chain links TRBV10-2 with TRBJ2-2, with D possibly TRBD2 on 5 matching bases. From germline, CDR1 is WSHSY and CDR2 SAAADI. The CDR3 covers 15 residues. The V end lost 6 bases, the J end lost 1 base, and 12 bases lay between the germline ends. The DNA for the CDR3 is TGCGCCAGCAGGTCTCTAGCCCTGAACACCGGGGAGCTGTTTTTT. Encoded protein: CASRSLALNTGELFF.

The chain employs TRBV9 and TRBJ2-1, with 8 bases fitting TRBD2. Looked up from germline, CDR1 is SGDLS and CDR2 is YYNGEE. V lost 0 bases, J lost 0 bases, and 11 bases stayed unmatched. CDR3 length: 19 residues. CDR3: CASSVAGGPVFGSYNEQFF. The CDR3 DNA reads TGTGCCAGCAGCGTAGCGGGAGGGCCCGTGTTTGGCTCCTACAATGAGCAGTTCTTC.

The V and J genes are TRBV7-9 and TRBJ1-2, with D tentatively TRBD1 (6 bases). V dropped 5 bases and J dropped 4 bases, with 26 bases sitting between them. Germline-derived CDR1 and CDR2 are SEHNR and FQNEAQ (reference sequence). The CDR3 contains 18 residues. The CDR3 loop is CASSLWGGQVARGYGYTF. CDR3 sequence (DNA): TGTGCCAGCAGCCTTTGGGGGGGGCAGGTCGCTCGTGGCTATGGCTACACCTTC.

This rearrangement joins TRBV7-9 to TRBJ1-5; 11 nucleotides match TRBD1. V lost 5 bases and J lost 6; bases outside the gene matches: 6. The CDR3 runs to 15 residues. CDR1 and CDR2 (germline): SEHNR, FQNEAQ (reference sequence). CDR3 in amino acids: CASSGGQGVGQPQHF. The CDR3 coding sequence is TGTGCCAGCAGCGGGGGACAGGGGGTCGGTCAGCCCCAGCATTTT.

This clone was seen only once. The V and J genes are TRBV7-8 and TRBJ1-6; D gene unclear. There are 13 residues in the CDR3. Germline V gives CDR1 SGHVS, CDR2 FQNEAQ. CDR3 loop: CALTQLYNSPLHF. In DNA, the CDR3 is TGTGCGCTGACTCAGTTGTATAATTCACCCCTCCACTTT. The full variable domain, rest sourced from reference TRBV7-8 and TRBJ1-6, is GAGVSQSPRYKVAKRGQDVALRCDPISGHVSLFWYQQALGQGPEFLTYFQNEAQLDKSGLPSDRFFAERPEGSVSTLKIQRTQQEDSAVYLCALTQLYNSPLHFGNGTRLTVT.

The chain has TRBV6-5 and TRBJ2-2; no clear D gene. The CDR3 is 13 residues long. V gave up 4 bases and J gave up 4 bases, with 7 bases separating them. Germline V gene lookup returns CDR1 MNHEY and CDR2 SVGAGI. The CDR3 protein is CASSFASTGELFF. DNA for the CDR3: TGTGCCAGCAGTTTCGCGTCCACCGGGGAGCTGTTTTTT.

The chain is built from TRBV6-2 or TRBV6-3 and TRBJ1-6; D unresolved. The CDR3 length is 13 residues. CDR1 and CDR2 from the germline V gene are MNHEY and SVGEGT. Between the trimmed V and J ends, which lost 2 bases and 9 bases, there was a span of 8 bases. The CDR3 DNA reads TGTGCCAGCAGTTACGGCGGACGTTCACCCCTCCACTTT. Its translation: CASSYGGRSPLHF.

The J gene is TRBJ1-5, the V gene TRBV4-1, with a weak D call TRBD1 (6 bases). The germline V and J ends were trimmed by 0 bases and 6 bases, with 12 bases remaining between them. This CDR3 is 15 amino acids long. The V gene's germline CDR1 is MGHRA and CDR2 YSYEKL. The CDR3 coding sequence is TGCGCCAGCAGCCAAGACAGGGGTTTGGGTCAGCCCCAGCATTTT. It specifies CASSQDRGLGQPQHF.

V and J are TRBV7-2 and TRBJ2-5; 9 bases map to TRBD2. There are 15 residues in the CDR3. With 5 bases clipped from V and 7 bases from J, the junction kept 11 bases outside the gene matches. The germline CDR1 and CDR2 sequences are SGHTA and FQGNSA. In DNA, the CDR3 is TGTGCCAGCAGCCCCCCGGCGGGAGGGGGAGCGACCCAGTACTTC. This encodes CASSPPAGGGATQYF. The complete variable domain, with remaining parts taken from reference TRBV7-2 and TRBJ2-5, reads GAGVSQSPSNKVTEKGKDVELRCDPISGHTALYWYRQSLGQGLEFLIYFQGNSAPDKSGLPSDRFSAERTGGSVSTLTIQRTQQEDSAVYLCASSPPAGGGATQYFGPGTRLLVL.

This chain links TRBV14 with TRBJ1-6; D remains ambiguous. Germline V CDR1 and CDR2: SGHDN, FVKESK. Trimming took off 0 bases at V and 5 bases at J, with 8 bases between the two ends. There are 15 residues in the CDR3. CDR3: CASSQDERDNSPLHF. The CDR3 bases are TGTGCCAGCAGCCAAGATGAGCGGGATAATTCACCCCTCCACTTT.

The table lists this clone with a count of one. The rearrangement links TRBV9 to TRBJ1-2; D unclear. CDR1 and CDR2 from the germline V gene are SGDLS and YYNGEE. This CDR3 contains 16 residues. The V and J ends lost 4 bases and 2 bases respectively, with 18 bases between them. CDR3 sequence: CASSPGGQAMNYGYTF. CDR3 nucleotides: TGTGCCAGCAGCCCTGGTGGGCAGGCAATGAACTATGGCTACACCTTC.

The J gene is TRBJ1-4, the V gene TRBV21-1. TRBV21-1 is a known pseudogene. The CDR3 length is 18 residues. CDR3 nucleotide sequence: TGTGCCAGCAGCAAAGGGTGGATTAGAGGTTGGGTTTGTGAAAAACTGTTTTTT. Translation: CASSKGWIRGWVCEKLFF.